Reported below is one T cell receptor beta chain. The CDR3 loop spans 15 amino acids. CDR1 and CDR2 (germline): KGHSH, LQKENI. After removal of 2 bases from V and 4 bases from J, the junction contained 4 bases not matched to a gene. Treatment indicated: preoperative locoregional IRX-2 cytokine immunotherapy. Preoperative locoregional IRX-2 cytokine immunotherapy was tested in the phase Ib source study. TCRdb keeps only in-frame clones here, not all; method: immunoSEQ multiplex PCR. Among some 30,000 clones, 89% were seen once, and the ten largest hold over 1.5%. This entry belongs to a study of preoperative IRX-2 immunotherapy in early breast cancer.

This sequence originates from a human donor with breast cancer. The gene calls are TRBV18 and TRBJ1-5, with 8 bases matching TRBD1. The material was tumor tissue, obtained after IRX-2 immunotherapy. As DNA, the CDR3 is TGTGCCAGCTCACCAGCAGGGGGCTGGAATCAGCCCCAGCATTTT. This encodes CASSPAGGWNQPQHF.